This record concerns one T cell receptor beta chain sequence. Its antigen is still unknown. In germline, CDR1 is ENHRY, CDR2 SYGVKD. V lost 10 bases and J lost 0; bases outside the gene matches: 8. CDR3 length equals 14 residues. Profiling relied on immunoSEQ multiplex PCR, and the TCRdb table lists in-frame clones only, not all of them. Of 27,000 or so clones listed, about 80% are singletons. This sample is drawn from a study of CD4 T cells in relation to SARS-CoV-2 and coronaviruses. Turning to the study itself: ViraFEST: roughly ten-day antigen culture of PBMCs, then TCR beta CDR3 sequencing. No peptide or an HIV-1 Nef peptide pool served as negative control.

Unexposed donor CD4+ T cells date from about 2011-2019, before the COVID-19 pandemic. After more than eight days of culture, CD4+ T cells were isolated. Cultures held some 2.1 million PBMCs per well with roughly 10 IU/ml IL-2. Sequenced: CD4+ T cells from PBMCs, cultured in vitro. The V gene is TRBV10-3, the J gene TRBJ2-7; the match to TRBD2 covers 8 bases. This sequence was found in a human donor in good health. CDR3 coding DNA: TGTGCCACGGGGGGGGGTGACTCCTCCTACGAGCAGTACTTC. Protein sequence: CATGGGDSSYEQYF.